This TCR beta chain was obtained from a study of blood T cell repertoires in COVID-19. As processed by the authors: Nucleated cell counts were estimated from reference gene primer amplification. Profiled with immunoSEQ multiplex PCR; TCRdb holds only in-frame clones, not every one. V, J and clone size reflect that table, while D and trimming were determined from the DNA. The sample includes fewer than 350,000 clones, roughly 86% of them seen just once. The CDR3 runs 17 residues. J was trimmed by 6 bases and V by 4 bases; bases with no gene match: 16. The germline gives CDR1 SGHRS, CDR2 YFSETQ. The rearrangement links TRBV5-1 to TRBJ2-1, with TRBD2 identical over 7 bases. The sequence came from a woman in her 30s who had recovered from COVID-19. The specimen was PBMCs or T cells enriched from blood (not recorded which). CDR3 bases: TGCGCCAGCAGCGACCCGGGGAGGGTAATTTTTAGCAATGAGCAGTTCTTC. Its translation: CASSDPGRVIFSNEQFF.